The T cell receptor beta chain described here comes from a study of blood T cells in healthy people across ages. Turning to the study itself: About one barcoded beta molecule per two T cells came from capture by template switching. Study findings and constraints: The recorded TCR beta diversity per million T cells decreased in a roughly linear manner with age. Higher diversity and more naive CD4+ cells were features of long-lived donors, compared to aged donors.

Per sample, at least 6 micrograms of total RNA were extracted. Through a sample-barcoded 5' primer and a J-beta primer mix, a second PCR was run for about 6 to 12 cycles. TCRdb ran MiXCR on the 5' RACE reads and lists one entry per CDR3 protein. The sample holds approximately 290,000 distinct CDR3 sequences; 27% are singletons and the top ten take 25% to 35%. In germline, CDR1 is SEHNR, CDR2 FQNEAQ (reference sequence). J lost 0 bases, V lost 6 bases, and 9 bases had no gene match. CDR3 size: 16 residues. This clonotype showed up just a few times. Antigen: not known. The V and J genes are TRBV7-9 and TRBJ2-3, with 7 bases that match TRBD1. Sequencing was carried out using blood. The sequence derives from a woman between 65 and 79 years old in good health. CDR3 loop: CASRFYRDSSTDTQYF. The CDR3 coding sequence is TGTGCCAGCAGGTTTTACCGGGACAGCAGCACAGATACGCAGTATTTT.